This T cell receptor beta chain was identified in a study of T cells after yellow fever vaccination. Study at large: Fractions low in cell number were prepared with SMART-Seq v4 Ultra Low Input.

The V and J ends lost 9 bases and 0 bases, in that order; junction bases with no gene match: 10. The CDR3 consists of 15 residues. From germline, CDR1 is LNHDA and CDR2 SQIVND (reference sequence). TCRdb re-called the 5' RACE reads through MiXCR, storing one row per CDR3 protein. The repertoire includes 25,000 to 35,000 distinct CDR3 sequences, 4% to 4.5% of them detected once, and 46% sits in the top ten. This clonotype was seen repeatedly, ten times or more. The rearrangement uses TRBV19 and TRBJ2-7; 8 nucleotides align to TRBD2. This sequence was found in a young man who received the YFV17D yellow fever vaccine. The material was CD8+ T cells sorted from PBMCs, obtained 5 days after the yellow fever booster vaccination. As DNA, the CDR3 is TGTGCCAGCCGCCTTAGCGGGGTTAGCTCCTACGAGCAGTACTTC. This sequence encodes CASRLSGVSSYEQYF.